The rows below give T cell receptor beta chains drawn from one sample of a study of lymphopenia after photon versus proton radiotherapy. Sequenced by immunoSEQ multiplex PCR; TCRdb stores in-frame clones only, minus some. The data hold 50,000 or so clones, with about 92% observed a single time. The source material was peripheral blood, sampled from a patient treated with photon-based radiotherapy. The receptor source for this set is a woman aged 40 to 50 with cholangiocarcinoma. Both conserved end residues are part of each CDR3.

TRBJ2-1 TRBV27 CASSLGLAGVNEQFF
TRBJ2-5 TRBV5-1 CASSSSRETQYF
TRBJ1-1 TRBV5-4 CASSLQGPLNTEAFF
TRBJ1-2 TRBV7-6 CASSSQGALYGYTF
TRBJ2-1 TRBV30 CAWGSGGAYNEQFF
TRBJ2-1 TRBV7-7 CASSLAAGEPYEQFF
TRBJ1-6 TRBV2 CAGRLNSPLHF
TRBJ2-1 TRBV29-1 CSDTWTEASYNEQFF
TRBJ2-7 TRBV5-1 CASSLVGRASYEQYF
TRBJ1-6 TRBV4-1 CASSQDRGRDNSPLHF
TRBJ1-1 TRBV30 CAWNPTTANTEAFF
TRBJ2-2 TRBV19 CASSARTSGGARELFF
TRBJ2-3 TRBV4-3 CASSQAGLAGQYF
TRBJ1-1 TRBV5-5 CASSSVGGGNTEAFF
TRBJ1-6 TRBV11-2 CASSSTGTGGTLHF
TRBJ1-1 TRBV6-5 CASSYSQGEAFF
TRBJ2-7 TRBV9 CASSVEGDSYEQYF
- TRBV2 CASHRDRDHEQYF
TRBJ2-2 TRBV5-1 CASSSGLAGVRNTGELFF
TRBJ2-7 TRBV9 CASSVGAGGAIAYEQYF
TRBJ1-2 TRBV30 CAWKSGVRANYGYTF
TRBJ2-1 TRBV12-5 CASGSGTGSTDEQFF
TRBJ1-1 TRBV9 CASSVGTGSANTEAFF
TRBJ2-7 TRBV4-1 CASSLAVAPQYEQYF